These T cell receptor beta chains were read from a single sample in a study of blood T cells in healthy people across ages. TCRdb re-called the 5' RACE reads through MiXCR, storing one row per CDR3 protein. The sample gives more than 1.4 million distinct CDR3 sequences, roughly 45% of which show up once; roughly 8.2% is in the top ten. Sequenced sample: blood. These TCRs come from a woman between 18 and 30 years old in good health. Both conserved end residues are part of each CDR3. Each record gives: CDR3 length, J gene, clone size, V gene, D gene, CDR3 DNA, CDR3 protein. D genes are given only for firm matches. The listing skips clone size in some rows; elsewhere it reads once, few, many or a size class.

length: 17
J: TRBJ2-5
size: NA
V: TRBV5-6
D: TRBD2
DNA: TGTGCCAGCAGCTTCTTCAACGGACTAGCGGACCTTGCGACCCAGTACTTC
CDR3: CASSFFNGLADLATQYF

length: 16
J: TRBJ2-7
size: NA
V: TRBV11-2
D: NA
DNA: TGTGCCAGCAGCTTAGGCGGGGTAGGAGCCTACAATGAGCAGTACTTC
CDR3: CASSLGGVGAYNEQYF

length: 14
J: TRBJ1-4
size: few
V: TRBV7-6
D: TRBD1
DNA: TGTGCCAGCCGTCCGGGACAGGGGGTTGAAAAACTGTTTTTT
CDR3: CASRPGQGVEKLFF

length: 13
J: TRBJ2-7
size: NA
V: TRBV4-1
D: NA
DNA: TGCGCCAGCAGCTTTCCAACCTCCTACGAGCAGTACTTC
CDR3: CASSFPTSYEQYF

length: 16
J: TRBJ2-6
size: few
V: TRBV27
D: NA
DNA: TGTGCCAGCAGTTTGTCGACTGCCCATCCGACCAACGTCCTGACTTTC
CDR3: CASSLSTAHPTNVLTF

length: 15
J: TRBJ2-3
size: NA
V: TRBV7-8
D: TRBD2
DNA: TGTTCCAGCAGCTTGGGACTAGCGGGGACAGATACGCAGTATTTT
CDR3: CSSSLGLAGTDTQYF

length: 14
J: TRBJ2-7
size: NA
V: TRBV28
D: NA
DNA: TGTGCCAGCAGCGCGGGACAGAGAGGCTACGAGCAGTACTTC
CDR3: CASSAGQRGYEQYF

length: 15
J: TRBJ2-5
size: NA
V: TRBV5-1
D: TRBD2
DNA: TGCGCCAGCAGCTTGTCGCTAGCGGGACTGGAGACCCAGTACTTC
CDR3: CASSLSLAGLETQYF

length: 16
J: TRBJ2-3
size: few
V: TRBV7-9
D: TRBD2
DNA: TGTGCCAGCAGTTACGGACTAGCGGGGGTCACAGATACGCAGTATTTT
CDR3: CASSYGLAGVTDTQYF

length: 13
J: TRBJ1-2
size: NA
V: TRBV6-1
D: TRBD1
DNA: TGTGCCAGCAGCGGACAGGCACACGGTGGCTACACCTTC
CDR3: CASSGQAHGGYTF

length: 15
J: TRBJ1-5
size: few
V: TRBV5-1
D: NA
DNA: TGCGCCAGCCGAAAGGACAGCGAAGGGAATCAGCCCCAGCATTTT
CDR3: CASRKDSEGNQPQHF

length: 12
J: TRBJ2-1
size: many
V: TRBV12-3/TRBV12-4
D: NA
DNA: TGTGCCAGCAGTCCGACTGGAAATGAGCAGTTCTTC
CDR3: CASSPTGNEQFF

length: 16
J: TRBJ2-5
size: few
V: TRBV4-1
D: TRBD1
DNA: TGCGCCAGCAGCCACCCAGATACAGGGGGTCGAGAGACCCAGTACTTC
CDR3: CASSHPDTGGRETQYF

length: 15
J: TRBJ1-1
size: NA
V: TRBV5-4
D: NA
DNA: TGTGCCAGCAGCTTGGCGGGGGGCGTGCAGGGTGAAGCTTTCTTT
CDR3: CASSLAGGVQGEAFF

length: 13
J: TRBJ1-2
size: few
V: TRBV7-9
D: TRBD1
DNA: TGTGCCAGCAGTAAACAGGGGGAGAGGGGCTACACCTTC
CDR3: CASSKQGERGYTF

length: 14
J: TRBJ2-5
size: few
V: TRBV25-1
D: TRBD2
DNA: TGTGCCAGCAGTGACCGCAGCGGGATCTTGACCCAGTACTTC
CDR3: CASSDRSGILTQYF

length: 17
J: TRBJ2-3
size: NA
V: TRBV7-2
D: TRBD2
DNA: TGTGCCGGCAGGCCCACTCGGCGGGAGGTGTTTAGAGATACGCAGTATTTT
CDR3: CAGRPTRREVFRDTQYF

length: 18
J: TRBJ2-7
size: few
V: TRBV5-1
D: NA
DNA: TGCGCCAGCAGCTCAAAGACAACCGACAGGACCTTCTCCTACGAGCAGTACTTC
CDR3: CASSSKTTDRTFSYEQYF

length: 14
J: TRBJ2-1
size: NA
V: TRBV12-3/TRBV12-4
D: NA
DNA: TGTGCCAGCAGTTTCGGGCGCTCCTACAATGAGCAGTTCTTC
CDR3: CASSFGRSYNEQFF

length: 18
J: TRBJ1-2
size: few
V: TRBV11-2
D: NA
DNA: TGTGCCAGCCTAGGTCTTCGTGGACAGCAGGAATTCAACTATGGCTACACCTTC
CDR3: CASLGLRGQQEFNYGYTF

length: 13
J: TRBJ1-5
size: many
V: TRBV3-1
D: NA
DNA: TGTGCCAGCAGCCAGGGTAGCAATCAGCCCCAGCATTTT
CDR3: CASSQGSNQPQHF

length: 15
J: TRBJ1-1
size: NA
V: TRBV5-1
D: TRBD1
DNA: TGCGCCAGCAGCATCTCGACAGGGATGAATACTGAAGCTTTCTTT
CDR3: CASSISTGMNTEAFF

length: 15
J: TRBJ1-1
size: few
V: TRBV7-9
D: TRBD1
DNA: TGTGCCAGCAGTACTCTGGGACAGATGAACACTGAAGCTTTCTTT
CDR3: CASSTLGQMNTEAFF

length: 13
J: TRBJ2-5
size: NA
V: TRBV6-6
D: NA
DNA: TGTGCCAGCAGTCCCAGATGGGGGGAGACCCAGTACTTC
CDR3: CASSPRWGETQYF

length: 13
J: TRBJ2-5
size: few
V: TRBV10-3
D: NA
DNA: TGTGCCATCACCGGGGGTCAGCAAGAGACCCAGTACTTC
CDR3: CAITGGQQETQYF